What follows are 32 T cell receptor beta chains derived from one specimen sequenced in a study of cytotoxic CD8 clonotypes in ibrutinib-treated CLL. Assay used: immunoSEQ multiplex PCR; TCRdb lists only in-frame clones, some missing. The data hold roughly 36,000 clones, with approximately 70% observed a single time. The sequencing here drew on PBMCs, taken before ibrutinib treatment. All receptors derive from a human donor with chronic lymphocytic leukemia.

The J gene is TRBJ1-1, the V gene TRBV20-1; no reliable D call. The V end was cut by 4 bases, the J end by 9 bases, with 9 bases between. The germline V gene has CDR1 DFQATT and CDR2 SNEGSKA (reference sequence). The CDR3 is 10 amino acids. CDR3: CSANLGKAFF. The CDR3 bases are TGCAGTGCTAATTTGGGGAAAGCTTTCTTT.

The J gene is TRBJ1-6, the V gene TRBV7-6; D might be TRBD1 (5 bases). Germline V CDR1 and CDR2: SGHVS, FNYEAQ. The CDR3 is 14 residues long. Trimming removed 0 bases from V and 8 bases from J, with 8 bases in between. CDR3 in amino acids: CASSLADKDSPLHF. In nucleotides, the CDR3 is TGTGCCAGCAGCTTAGCGGACAAGGATTCACCCCTCCACTTT.

The sample holds a few counts of this clone. The chain links TRBV11-2 to TRBJ2-7; D gene uncertain. The CDR3 length is 14 residues. The germline CDR1 and CDR2 sequences are SGHAT and FQNNGV. Between the trimmed V and J ends, which lost 1 base and 3 bases, there was a span of 10 bases. The CDR3: CASSLATTYYEQYF. In DNA form, the CDR3 reads TGTGCCAGCAGCTTAGCCACGACTTACTACGAGCAGTACTTC.

The V call is TRBV30, the J call TRBJ2-7; D gene unclear. Germline CDR1 reads GTSNPN; CDR2 reads SVGIG (reference sequence). The V end was cut by 4 bases, the J end by 0 bases, with 19 bases between. This CDR3 has 16 residues. The CDR3 region is CAWKSLYGQDSYEQYF. The CDR3 region has the DNA TGTGCCTGGAAATCCCTCTATGGGCAGGACTCCTACGAGCAGTACTTC.

This clone was found once. The CDR3 DNA is TGTGCCAGCGGGACAGGAGATCAGCCCCAGCATTTT. This sequence encodes CASGTGDQPQHF. The chain combines TRBV9 with TRBJ1-5; TRBD1 matches 8 bases. Trimming removed 7 bases from V and 5 bases from J; junction bases left unmatched: 2. Germline CDR1 and CDR2: SGDLS and YYNGEE. The CDR3 contains 12 residues.

V gene TRBV6-5 combines with J gene TRBJ1-2; no clear D. The V gene's germline CDR1 is MNHEY and CDR2 SVGAGI. The CDR3 extends over 13 amino acids. V lost 7 bases, J lost 8 bases, and 17 bases lay in between. CDR3 sequence reads: CASKKGLGEGYTF. The CDR3 bases are TGTGCCAGCAAGAAAGGGCTTGGTGAAGGCTACACCTTC.

Concerning this clone: Other DNA sequences in this specimen translate into the identical CDR3. V gene TRBV7-2 combines with J gene TRBJ1-1; D might be TRBD1 (5 bases). The CDR3 runs 14 residues. V lost 1 base, J lost 1 base, and 7 bases lay in between. Germline CDR1 SGHTA, CDR2 FQGNSA. CDR3 residues: CASSLGGGNTEAFF. The CDR3 DNA follows: TGTGCCAGCAGCTTAGGTGGGGGGAACACTGAAGCTTTCTTT.

In nucleotides, the CDR3 is TGTGCCAGCTCACCTAGGACAGGGGCCGACGAGCAGTACTTC. Translating gives CASSPRTGADEQYF. The chain is built from TRBV18 and TRBJ2-7; TRBD1 aligns across 9 bases. There are 14 residues in the CDR3. Germline CDR1 KGHSH, CDR2 LQKENI. V lost 3 bases, J lost 5 bases, and 5 bases stayed unmatched.

Turning to this clone: The junction departs from the called germline gene at one end, perhaps through a read error. The chain couples TRBV7-9 to TRBJ2-7; D perhaps matches TRBD1 (7 bases). CDR3 length: 13 amino acids. Germline CDR1 reads SEHNR; CDR2 reads FQNEAQ (reference sequence). In DNA form, the CDR3 reads TGTGCCAGCAGCTTAGGCGGGACAGCCGTTCGCGACTTC. It yields the protein CASSLGGTAVRDF.

The J gene is TRBJ2-1, the V gene TRBV19; D perhaps matches TRBD2 (6 bases). Germline CDR1 reads LNHDA; CDR2 reads SQIVND (reference sequence). The V gene lost 6 bases and the J gene lost 5 bases, with 11 bases spanning the gap. CDR3 length: 13 amino acids. CDR3 region: CASRRDRNNEQFF. DNA of the CDR3: TGTGCCAGTAGGCGGGACCGAAACAATGAGCAGTTCTTC.

This sequence joins TRBV28 and TRBJ2-2, with TRBD2 as a possible D gene (6 bases). V was trimmed by 3 bases and J by 6 bases, leaving 17 bases between them. This CDR3 has 16 residues. Germline CDR1 and CDR2: MDHEN and SYDVKM. CDR3 in DNA: TGTGCCAGCAGTTTCTCCGGGACTCAATCCCCCGGGGAGCTGTTTTTT. Protein product: CASSFSGTQSPGELFF.

V is TRBV19 and J is TRBJ2-1; perhaps TRBD2 as D (5 bases). Germline V lookup: CDR1 LNHDA, CDR2 SQIVND (reference sequence). CDR3 length equals 15 residues. V was trimmed by 3 bases and J by 6 bases, leaving 15 bases between them. CDR3 sequence: CASSIQPSGGNEQFF. The CDR3 nucleotides are TGTGCCAGTAGTATCCAACCCAGCGGCGGCAATGAGCAGTTCTTC.

The chain links TRBV28 to TRBJ2-5, with TRBD2 matching 9 bases. J was trimmed by 5 bases and V by 6 bases; bases with no gene match: 16. The CDR3 has 17 residues. CDR1 is MDHEN, CDR2 SYDVKM, per germline. The CDR3 DNA reads as TGTGCCAGCAGACCTACCCAGCGGGGGGCCGTATTGGAGACCCAGTACTTC. Its translation is CASRPTQRGAVLETQYF. Together with reference TRBV28 and TRBJ2-5, the CDR3 gives the full variable domain: DVKVTQSSRYLVKRTGEKVFLECVQDMDHENMFWYRQDPGLGLRLIYFSYDVKMKEKGDIPEGYSVSREKKERFSLILESASTNQTSMYLCASRPTQRGAVLETQYFGPGTRLLVL.

The V and J genes are TRBV7-2 and TRBJ2-7, with 8 bases matching TRBD2. The CDR3 extends over 15 amino acids. Per the germline V gene, CDR1 is SGHTA and CDR2 is FQGNSA. After removal of 1 base from V and 5 bases from J, the junction contained 7 bases not matched to a gene. CDR3 in amino acids: CASSLGFSGIDEQYF. Written as DNA, the CDR3 is TGTGCCAGCAGCTTAGGTTTTAGCGGGATCGACGAGCAGTACTTC.

The V and J genes are TRBV12-5 and TRBJ2-5; possible D gene TRBD2, 6 bases. V was shortened by 5 bases and J by 6 bases, with 19 bases between the two germline ends. CDR1 LGHNT and CDR2 FRNRAP come from the germline V gene. This CDR3 spans 15 amino acids. In DNA, the CDR3 is TGTGCTAGTGGTCCCGGTGGGGGGATGGGAAAGACCCAGTACTTC. Encoded protein: CASGPGGGMGKTQYF.

The V gene is TRBV11-3, the J gene TRBJ1-4; D gene unclear. The V gene lost 4 bases and the J gene lost 6 bases, with 12 bases spanning the gap. Germline V gene data show CDR1 as SGHNT and CDR2 as YENEEA. This CDR3 spans 14 amino acids. DNA of the CDR3: TGTGCCAGCAGCTCTGATGTTTCCGATGAAAAACTGTTTTTT. This encodes CASSSDVSDEKLFF.

This rearrangement joins TRBV28 to TRBJ2-3, with 9 positions matching TRBD1. The V segment lost 6 bases and the J segment 0 bases; nucleotides outside the gene matches: 4. The CDR3 contains 15 residues. CDR1 is MDHEN, CDR2 SYDVKM, per germline. The CDR3 sequence is CASRQGQGSTDTQYF. The CDR3 DNA sequence: TGTGCCAGCAGACAAGGACAGGGGAGCACAGATACGCAGTATTTT.

V is TRBV19 and J is TRBJ2-7, with 11 nucleotides matching TRBD2. V lost 5 bases and J lost 1; bases outside the gene matches: 4. Germline CDR1 and CDR2: LNHDA and SQIVND (reference sequence). The CDR3 sequence is 15 residues long. The CDR3 nucleotides are TGTGCCAGTAGTCTCCGACTAGCGGGGTCCTACGAGCAGTACTTC. Translated, it gives CASSLRLAGSYEQYF.

There are a few counts of this clone. The chain employs TRBV9 and TRBJ1-4; D gene ambiguous. Germline CDR1 is SGDLS and CDR2 is YYNGEE. CDR3 length equals 18 residues. The V gene lost 0 bases and the J gene lost 0 bases, with 15 bases spanning the gap. CDR3 sequence: CASSVGVKGEATNEKLFF. In DNA, the CDR3 is TGTGCCAGCAGCGTAGGAGTGAAGGGAGAGGCAACTAATGAAAAACTGTTTTTT.

V and J are TRBV19 and TRBJ2-7; D remains unclear. Trimming shortened V by 3 bases and J by 3 bases, and 9 bases separated the two germline ends. CDR3 length equals 13 residues. Looked up from germline, CDR1 is LNHDA and CDR2 is SQIVND (reference sequence). CDR3 nucleotide sequence: TGTGCCAGTAGTATTGCCGCTGGCTACGAGCAGTACTTC. Amino acid sequence: CASSIAAGYEQYF.

This clone occurred a few times. The chain links TRBV19 to TRBJ2-3, with a possible D match to TRBD2 (7 bases). CDR3 length: 14 residues. V gave up 8 bases and J gave up 0 bases, with 12 bases separating them. Per germline, CDR1 LNHDA and CDR2 SQIVND (reference sequence). The CDR3 DNA is TGTGCCAGTTGCGGGGGCCGGAGCACAGATACGCAGTATTTT. Protein product: CASCGGRSTDTQYF. Drawing the rest from reference TRBV19 and TRBJ2-3, the complete variable domain is DGGITQSPKYLFRKEGQNVTLSCEQNLNHDAMYWYRQDPGQGLRLIYYSQIVNDFQKGDIAEGYSVSREKKESFPLTVTSAQKNPTAFYLCASCGGRSTDTQYFGPGTRLTVL.

The chain employs TRBV5-8 and TRBJ2-4; D not resolved. Germline V gene sequence: CDR1 SGHTS, CDR2 YDEGEE. The germline V and J ends were trimmed by 1 base and 7 bases, with 6 bases remaining between them. The CDR3 totals 12 residues. The CDR3 nucleotides are TGTGCCAGCAGCTTGCGGTCGAACATTCAGTACTTC. This gives the protein CASSLRSNIQYF.

This chain uses TRBV4-2 with TRBJ2-1, with D unresolved. Germline CDR1 LGHNA, CDR2 YNFKEQ. V dropped 0 bases and J dropped 5 bases, with 8 bases sitting between them. The CDR3 contains 14 residues. The CDR3 nucleotides are TGTGCCAGCAGCCAAGAGGCCCCAGACAATGAGCAGTTCTTC. Its translation: CASSQEAPDNEQFF.

V and J are TRBV21-1 and TRBJ1-2; TRBD1, as called in the table, went unchecked against the DNA. TRBV21-1 has pseudogene status. The CDR3 runs 17 residues. The CDR3 sequence: CASSKERGTSYNYGYTF. In DNA form, the CDR3 reads TGTGCCAGCAGCAAAGAGAGGGGGACAAGCTACAACTATGGCTACACCTTC.

The chain links TRBV7-8 to TRBJ2-7, with a tentative D call TRBD2 (6 bases). CDR3 length equals 14 residues. Germline V gene sequence: CDR1 SGHVS, CDR2 FQNEAQ. V was cut by 8 bases and J by 0 bases, with 14 bases left in between. The CDR3 coding sequence is TGTGCCAGCGGCGGACTACCGAGCTCCTACGAGCAGTACTTC. Translated: CASGGLPSSYEQYF.

This chain joins TRBV6-6 and TRBJ2-1; a possible D gene is TRBD1 (5 bases). Germline CDR1 is MNHNY and CDR2 is SVGAGI (reference sequence). The CDR3 spans 15 residues. Trimming left V 5 bases short and J 2 bases short, with 13 bases between. CDR3 in amino acids: CASSPQASTYNEQFF. In DNA, the CDR3 is TGTGCCAGCAGTCCACAGGCCTCTACCTACAATGAGCAGTTCTTC.

This clone was observed a single time. The DNA for the CDR3 is TGTGCCAGCAGCCCCTCCGAGGGGTCTGGCAATCAGCCCCAGCATTTT. It specifies CASSPSEGSGNQPQHF. The chain recombines TRBV4-2 with TRBJ1-5; a possible D gene is TRBD1 (5 bases). Germline V gene lookup returns CDR1 LGHNA and CDR2 YNFKEQ. Deletions cut 4 bases from V and 2 bases from J, with 15 bases between. The CDR3 consists of 16 residues.

This chain joins TRBV2 and TRBJ2-1, with 8 bases fitting TRBD2. Germline V CDR1 and CDR2: SNHLY, FYNNEI. J was trimmed by 0 bases and V by 8 bases; bases with no gene match: 9. The CDR3 extends over 16 amino acids. Here the CDR3 reads CASAGGAGGSYNEQFF. The CDR3 nucleotides are TGTGCCAGCGCTGGCGGGGCGGGGGGCTCCTACAATGAGCAGTTCTTC.

The gene calls are TRBV7-7 and TRBJ2-1; the match to TRBD1 covers 10 bases. J was trimmed by 16 bases and V by 1 base; bases with no gene match: 7. The germline V gene encodes CDR1 SSHAT and CDR2 FNYEAQ (reference sequence). CDR3 length equals 13 residues. The CDR3 sequence is CASSLDPGTGAFF. In DNA form, the CDR3 reads TGTGCCAGCAGCTTAGACCCCGGGACAGGGGCATTCTTC.

This clone turned up a few times. The chain combines TRBV5-5 with TRBJ1-2; possible D gene TRBD1, 6 bases. Germline assignment: CDR1 SGHKS and CDR2 YYEKEE (reference sequence). Trimming took off 2 bases at V and 6 bases at J, with 17 bases between the two ends. CDR3 size: 15 residues. In DNA, the CDR3 is TGTGCCAGCAGCTTTGGTCCCGGGGGCGCCGATGGCTACACCTTC. Translating it yields CASSFGPGGADGYTF. Variable domain in full (rest from reference TRBV5-5 and TRBJ1-2): DAGVTQSPTHLIKTRGQQVTLRCSPISGHKSVSWYQQVLGQGPQFIFQYYEKEERGRGNFPDRFSARQFPNYSSELNVNALLLGDSALYLCASSFGPGGADGYTFGSGTRLTVV.

The genes are TRBV4-3 and TRBJ2-3, with 7 bases fitting TRBD2. CDR3 length equals 15 residues. The germline V gene encodes CDR1 LGHNA and CDR2 YSLEER. J lost 6 bases, V lost 0 bases, and 6 bases had no gene match. The CDR3, as DNA: TGCGCCAGCAGCCAAGACGGACTAGAAGGGGATACGCAGTATTTT. The encoded protein is CASSQDGLEGDTQYF.

V is TRBV9 and J is TRBJ2-1; 10 nucleotides agree with TRBD2. Trimming cost V 0 bases and J 9 bases; bases outside gene matches: 6. Germline assignment: CDR1 SGDLS and CDR2 YYNGEE. CDR3 size: 15 residues. CDR3 amino acids: CASSVVASGRPEQFF. The CDR3 DNA reads TGTGCCAGCAGCGTAGTGGCTAGCGGGAGACCTGAGCAGTTCTTC.